This entry lists 5 T cell receptor beta chains sequenced from one sample in a study of long-term antiretroviral therapy in people with HIV. The assay, immunoSEQ v3.0, was run at survey level. This table comes from immunoSEQ multiplex PCR, and its TCRdb copy is limited to in-frame clones, with some not included. The sample lists some 40,000 clones, 75% to 90% occurring once. Sequenced here: unsorted PBMCs, sampled 1 year after starting antiretroviral therapy. The receptor set was obtained from a young man with HIV.

This clone has a handful of counts. This chain uses TRBV6-5 with TRBJ2-7; tentative D call: TRBD1 (5 bases). The CDR3 sequence is 14 residues long. Trimming left V 0 bases short and J 6 bases short, with 12 bases between. Germline assignment: CDR1 MNHEY and CDR2 SVGAGI. The CDR3 sequence is CASSYSKGVREQYF. In nucleotides, the CDR3 is TGTGCCAGCAGTTACTCGAAAGGGGTTCGCGAGCAGTACTTC.

V and J are TRBV10-3 and TRBJ2-7; 14 bases agree with TRBD2. Germline lookup yields CDR1 ENHRY and CDR2 SYGVKD. V was pared by 3 bases and J by 6 bases, with 4 bases of the junction left unmatched. The CDR3 length is 15 residues. CDR3 sequence: CAISDWTSGRPEQYF. The CDR3 nucleotides are TGTGCCATCAGTGATTGGACTAGCGGGAGGCCCGAGCAGTACTTC.

The CDR3 spells CATSFHRQGDEQYF. The CDR3 bases are TGTGCCACCAGCTTTCACCGACAGGGCGACGAGCAGTACTTC. The chain is built from TRBV15 and TRBJ2-7; 7 nucleotides align to TRBD1. Germline CDR1 and CDR2: LNHNV and YYDKDF (reference sequence). J gave up 5 bases and V 5 bases, and 9 bases lay outside the gene matches. The CDR3 covers 14 residues.

The V call is TRBV7-9, the J call TRBJ1-2, with D perhaps TRBD1 (5 bases). Trimming took 2 bases from V and 1 from J, leaving 8 bases between them. The germline V gene encodes CDR1 SEHNR and CDR2 FQNEAQ (reference sequence). CDR3 length: 14 amino acids. CDR3 sequence: CASSLSQGNYGYTF. CDR3 sequence (DNA): TGTGCCAGCAGCTTATCGCAGGGTAACTATGGCTACACCTTC.

The chain recombines TRBV7-2 with TRBJ1-1; D unclear. The CDR3 covers 13 residues. CDR1 is SGHTA, CDR2 FQGNSA, per germline. V lost 1 base and J 5 bases, leaving 8 bases between the germline ends. CDR3 residues: CASSLVFATEAFF. The CDR3 bases are TGTGCCAGCAGCTTAGTATTCGCGACTGAAGCTTTCTTT.